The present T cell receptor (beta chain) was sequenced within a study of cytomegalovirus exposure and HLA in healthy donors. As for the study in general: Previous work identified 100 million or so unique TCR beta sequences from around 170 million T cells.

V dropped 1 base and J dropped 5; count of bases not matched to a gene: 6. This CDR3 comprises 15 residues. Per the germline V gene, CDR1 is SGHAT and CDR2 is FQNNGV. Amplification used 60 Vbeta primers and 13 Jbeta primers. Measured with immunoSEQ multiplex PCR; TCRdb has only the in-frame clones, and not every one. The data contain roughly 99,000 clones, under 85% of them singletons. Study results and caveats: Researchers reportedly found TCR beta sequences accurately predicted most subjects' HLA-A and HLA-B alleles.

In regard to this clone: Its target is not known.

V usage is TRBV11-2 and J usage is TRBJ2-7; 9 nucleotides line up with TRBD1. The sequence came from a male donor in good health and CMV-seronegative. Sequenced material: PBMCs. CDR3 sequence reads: CASSLVRTGENEQYF. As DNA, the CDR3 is TGTGCCAGCAGCTTAGTCCGGACAGGGGAAAACGAGCAGTACTTC.